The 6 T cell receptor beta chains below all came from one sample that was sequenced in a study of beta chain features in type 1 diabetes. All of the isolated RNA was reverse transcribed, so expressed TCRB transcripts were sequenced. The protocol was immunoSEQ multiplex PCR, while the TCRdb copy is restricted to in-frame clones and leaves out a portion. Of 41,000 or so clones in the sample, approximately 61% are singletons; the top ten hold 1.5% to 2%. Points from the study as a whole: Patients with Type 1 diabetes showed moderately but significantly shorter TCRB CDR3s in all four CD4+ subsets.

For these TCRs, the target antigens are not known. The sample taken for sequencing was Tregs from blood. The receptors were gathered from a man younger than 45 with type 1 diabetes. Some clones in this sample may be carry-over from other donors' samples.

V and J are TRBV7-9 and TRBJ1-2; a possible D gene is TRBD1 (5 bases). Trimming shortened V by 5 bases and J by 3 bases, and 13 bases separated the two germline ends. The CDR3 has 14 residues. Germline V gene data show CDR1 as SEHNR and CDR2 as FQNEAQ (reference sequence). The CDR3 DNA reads TGTGCCAGCAGCCCCATGGGGGGTGACTATGGCTACACCTTC. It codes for CASSPMGGDYGYTF.

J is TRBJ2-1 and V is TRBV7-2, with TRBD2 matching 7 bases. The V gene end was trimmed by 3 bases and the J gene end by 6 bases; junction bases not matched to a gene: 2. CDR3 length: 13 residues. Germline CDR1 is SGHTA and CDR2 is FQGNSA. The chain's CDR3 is CASSFERGNEQFF. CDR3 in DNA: TGTGCCAGCAGCTTCGAGCGGGGCAATGAGCAGTTCTTC. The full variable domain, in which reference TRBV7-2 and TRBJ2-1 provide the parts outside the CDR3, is GAGVSQSPSNKVTEKGKDVELRCDPISGHTALYWYRQSLGQGLEFLIYFQGNSAPDKSGLPSDRFSAERTGGSVSTLTIQRTQQEDSAVYLCASSFERGNEQFFGPGTRLTVL.

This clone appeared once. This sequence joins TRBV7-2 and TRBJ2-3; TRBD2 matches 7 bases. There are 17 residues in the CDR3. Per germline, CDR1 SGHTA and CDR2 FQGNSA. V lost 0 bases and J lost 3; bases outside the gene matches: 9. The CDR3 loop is CASSLAGGGGRTDTQYF. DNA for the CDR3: TGTGCCAGCAGCTTAGCGGGTGGCGGGGGTCGGACAGATACGCAGTATTTT. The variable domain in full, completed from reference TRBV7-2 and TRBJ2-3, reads GAGVSQSPSNKVTEKGKDVELRCDPISGHTALYWYRQSLGQGLEFLIYFQGNSAPDKSGLPSDRFSAERTGGSVSTLTIQRTQQEDSAVYLCASSLAGGGGRTDTQYFGPGTRLTVL.

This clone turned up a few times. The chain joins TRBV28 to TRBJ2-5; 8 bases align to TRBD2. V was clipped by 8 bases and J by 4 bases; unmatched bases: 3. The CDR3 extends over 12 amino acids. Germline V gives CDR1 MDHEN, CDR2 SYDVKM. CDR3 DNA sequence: TGTGCCAGCGGCGGGGGGCTAGAGACCCAGTACTTC. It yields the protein CASGGGLETQYF. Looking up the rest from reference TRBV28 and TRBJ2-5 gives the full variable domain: DVKVTQSSRYLVKRTGEKVFLECVQDMDHENMFWYRQDPGLGLRLIYFSYDVKMKEKGDIPEGYSVSREKKERFSLILESASTNQTSMYLCASGGGLETQYFGPGTRLLVL.

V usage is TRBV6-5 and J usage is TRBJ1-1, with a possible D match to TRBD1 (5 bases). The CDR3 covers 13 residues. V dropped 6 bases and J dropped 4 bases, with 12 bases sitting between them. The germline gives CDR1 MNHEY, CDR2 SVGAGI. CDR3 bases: TGTGCCAGCAGGTCTAGGGGCGGCACTGAAGCTTTCTTT. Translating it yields CASRSRGGTEAFF.

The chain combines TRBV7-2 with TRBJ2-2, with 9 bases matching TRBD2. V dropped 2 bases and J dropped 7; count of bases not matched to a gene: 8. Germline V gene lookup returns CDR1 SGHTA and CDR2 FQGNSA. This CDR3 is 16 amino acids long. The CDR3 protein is CASSLQGLAISGELFF. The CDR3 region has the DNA TGTGCCAGCAGCTTACAGGGACTAGCTATCAGCGGGGAGCTGTTTTTT.